Below, 21 T cell receptor beta chains from the same sample are listed, as sequenced in a study of beta chain features in type 1 diabetes. Antigens for these TCRs are unknown. The whole isolated RNA underwent reverse transcription, so sequencing captured expressed TCRB transcripts. The table came from immunoSEQ multiplex PCR; TCRdb's copy has only in-frame clones and leaves some out. The sample contains under 350,000 clones, 14% of which appear only once. Study-wide results and caveats: Patients with Type 1 diabetes showed moderately but significantly shorter TCRB CDR3s in all four CD4+ subsets.

Sequenced material: naive CD4+ T cells from blood. Receptors were obtained from a man aged 25 to 45 with type 1 diabetes.

In this sample, this clone turned up a few times. The sample contains more than one DNA sequence encoding this CDR3. The V call is TRBV18, the J call TRBJ2-6, with D unresolved. The length of the CDR3 is 15 residues. CDR1 and CDR2 from the germline V gene are KGHSH and LQKENI. Deletions cut 2 bases from V and 4 bases from J, with 9 bases between. CDR3 sequence (DNA): TGTGCCAGCTCACCATCGGTGTCCGGGGCCAACGTCCTGACTTTC. Residues: CASSPSVSGANVLTF.

This clone occurred a few times. The chain carries TRBV5-6 and TRBJ2-1; D is possibly TRBD2 (5 bases). Trimming stripped 0 bases from V and 7 bases from J, with 11 bases between. CDR1 SGHDT and CDR2 YYEEEE come from the germline V gene. CDR3 length equals 14 residues. CDR3 coding DNA: TGTGCCAGCAGCTTGGCGGGGTTCTCGAATGAGCAGTTCTTC. Its translation is CASSLAGFSNEQFF.

The chain uses TRBV5-4 and TRBJ1-1; 10 bases are shared with TRBD1. The CDR3 has 13 amino acids. V was pared by 4 bases and J by 5 bases, with 2 bases of the junction left unmatched. The germline gives CDR1 SGHNT, CDR2 YYREEE (reference sequence). CDR3 protein: CASSPDRGTEAFF. The CDR3 DNA is TGTGCCAGCAGCCCGGACAGGGGGACTGAAGCTTTCTTT.

This chain connects TRBV11-3 to TRBJ2-5; D perhaps matches TRBD1 (5 bases). Trimming took off 4 bases at V and 6 bases at J, with 12 bases between the two ends. From germline, CDR1 is SGHNT and CDR2 YENEEA. The CDR3 covers 13 residues. This CDR3 reads CASSSPTDQTQYF. The CDR3 coding sequence is TGTGCCAGCAGCTCTCCGACAGATCAGACCCAGTACTTC.

CDR3 region: CASSAYQGHQPQHF. In DNA, the CDR3 is TGTGCCAGCAGTGCTTACCAGGGGCATCAGCCCCAGCATTTT. This chain uses TRBV27 with TRBJ1-5, with a weak D call TRBD1 (6 bases). This CDR3 is built from 14 residues. Trimming took 5 bases from V and 5 from J, leaving 13 bases between them. Per the germline V gene, CDR1 is MNHEY and CDR2 is SMNVEV (reference sequence).

This clone appeared a few times. The chain recombines TRBV19 with TRBJ2-1, with 9 bases matching TRBD2. The CDR3 loop spans 14 amino acids. Germline assignment: CDR1 LNHDA and CDR2 SQIVND (reference sequence). CDR3 DNA sequence: TGTGCAGCGGGGGGATGGGGCTCCTACAATGAGCAGTTCTTC. Its translation: CAAGGWGSYNEQFF.

This chain connects TRBV5-1 to TRBJ2-7; tentatively, D is TRBD2 (5 bases). The germline V and J ends were trimmed by 4 bases and 2 bases, with 13 bases remaining between them. Germline V CDR1 and CDR2: SGHRS, YFSETQ. This CDR3 is 14 amino acids long. In nucleotides, the CDR3 is TGCGCCAGCAGCCCCTCGGGAAACACCTACGAGCAGTACTTC. This codes for CASSPSGNTYEQYF.

A few counts support this clone. The V and J genes are TRBV18 and TRBJ2-1, with TRBD2 identical over 13 bases. The CDR3 loop spans 16 amino acids. Germline assignment: CDR1 KGHSH and CDR2 LQKENI. The V gene end was trimmed by 5 bases and the J gene end by 6 bases; junction bases not matched to a gene: 7. For the CDR3, the DNA is TGTGCCAGCTCAGATGGGACTAGCGGGGTCCCCAATGAGCAGTTCTTC. It translates to CASSDGTSGVPNEQFF.

The chain couples TRBV5-1 to TRBJ1-2; 9 nucleotides line up with TRBD1. The CDR3 runs 16 residues. With 4 bases clipped from V and 3 bases from J, the junction kept 10 bases outside the gene matches. Germline CDR1 SGHRS, CDR2 YFSETQ. In nucleotides, the CDR3 is TGCGCCAGCAGCGTTGCTCCGGGACAGGGTGACTATGGCTACACCTTC. Protein: CASSVAPGQGDYGYTF. Variable domain in full (rest from reference TRBV5-1 and TRBJ1-2): KAGVTQTPRYLIKTRGQQVTLSCSPISGHRSVSWYQQTPGQGLQFLFEYFSETQRNKGNFPGRFSGRQFSNSRSEMNVSTLELGDSALYLCASSVAPGQGDYGYTFGSGTRLTVV.

The sample holds a few counts of this clone. The rearrangement links TRBV5-1 to TRBJ1-1; a weak D match, TRBD1 (6 bases). V lost 1 base and J lost 0, with 13 bases in between. This CDR3 region has 16 residues. Germline CDR1 SGHRS, CDR2 YFSETQ. CDR3 DNA sequence: TGCGCCAGCAGCTTGCGTACTGGACAGTTGAACACTGAAGCTTTCTTT. Encoded protein: CASSLRTGQLNTEAFF.

This clone was found a few times. The V gene is TRBV5-1, the J gene TRBJ2-1; 7 nucleotides agree with TRBD2. CDR1 is SGHRS, CDR2 YFSETQ, per germline. V lost 2 bases to trimming and J lost 7 bases; unmatched junction nucleotides: 9. The CDR3 loop spans 15 amino acids. The CDR3 is CASSFRGSNENEQFF. The CDR3 nucleotides read TGCGCCAGCAGCTTCCGCGGGAGTAACGAAAATGAGCAGTTCTTC.

V and J are TRBV7-8 and TRBJ2-5; 7 nucleotides agree with TRBD2. This CDR3 has 15 amino acids. V lost 1 base to trimming and J lost 4 bases; unmatched junction nucleotides: 6. Per the germline V gene, CDR1 is SGHVS and CDR2 is FQNEAQ. Here the CDR3 DNA reads TGTGCCAGCAGCTTAGATCGACTAGCCCGAGAGACCCAGTACTTC. It yields the protein CASSLDRLARETQYF.

There are a few counts of this clone. The chain combines TRBV5-6 with TRBJ2-5; TRBD1 matches at 10 bases. Germline V gives CDR1 SGHDT, CDR2 YYEEEE. V lost 3 bases and J lost 5; bases outside the gene matches: 4. The CDR3 is 14 amino acids. Here the CDR3 DNA reads TGTGCCAGCAGCTATCGACAGGGGGCCGAGACCCAGTACTTC. Translating it yields CASSYRQGAETQYF.

This sequence joins TRBV7-2 and TRBJ1-2; D unclear. Looked up from germline, CDR1 is SGHTA and CDR2 is FQGNSA. The V and J ends lost 2 bases and 5 bases respectively, with 9 bases between them. There are 13 residues in the CDR3. The CDR3 protein is CASSLTGGYGYTF. The DNA for the CDR3 is TGTGCCAGCAGCTTAACGGGAGGGTATGGCTACACCTTC.

This clone came up a few times. The chain joins TRBV4-3 to TRBJ2-5, with unresolved D. Trimming stripped 0 bases from V and 4 bases from J, with 6 bases between. The CDR3 totals 13 residues. The germline V gene has CDR1 LGHNA and CDR2 YSLEER. The CDR3 region is CASSQESGETQYF. Here the CDR3 DNA reads TGCGCCAGCAGCCAAGAGTCGGGAGAGACCCAGTACTTC.

This clone occurred a few times. The J gene is TRBJ1-2, the V gene TRBV2; D is undetermined. The CDR3 loop spans 12 amino acids. CDR1 and CDR2 (germline): SNHLY, FYNNEI. The V end was cut by 3 bases, the J end by 8 bases, with 10 bases between. In nucleotides, the CDR3 is TGTGCCAGCAGTGACAGTGGAGAAGGCTACACCTTC. Encoded protein: CASSDSGEGYTF. The full variable domain, rest sourced from reference TRBV2 and TRBJ1-2, is EPEVTQTPSHQVTQMGQEVILRCVPISNHLYFYWYRQILGQKVEFLVSFYNNEISEKSEIFDDQFSVERPDGSNFTLKIRSTKLEDSAMYFCASSDSGEGYTFGSGTRLTVV.

In this sample, this clone turned up a few times. The J gene is TRBJ2-7, the V gene TRBV5-1, with 9 bases that match TRBD1. This CDR3 is built from 13 residues. Germline V gene data show CDR1 as SGHRS and CDR2 as YFSETQ. Trimming cost V 4 bases and J 5 bases; bases outside gene matches: 4. The CDR3 DNA reads TGCGCCAGCAGCAGGGACAGGGACGACGAGCAGTACTTC. It encodes CASSRDRDDEQYF.

This clone was found a few times. The chain joins TRBV11-2 to TRBJ2-3, with 12 bases matching TRBD2. With V trimmed by 6 bases and J by 1 base, 8 bases remained unmatched. Germline V CDR1 and CDR2: SGHAT, FQNNGV. There are 17 residues in the CDR3. The CDR3 coding sequence is TGTGCCAGCAGTCCTAGCCGACTAGCGGGAGGCACAGATACGCAGTATTTT. Translated, it gives CASSPSRLAGGTDTQYF. The variable domain in full, completed from reference TRBV11-2 and TRBJ2-3, reads EAGVAQSPRYKIIEKRQSVAFWCNPISGHATLYWYQQILGQGPKLLIQFQNNGVVDDSQLPKDRFSAERLKGVDSTLKIQPAKLEDSAVYLCASSPSRLAGGTDTQYFGPGTRLTVL.

The rearrangement links TRBV29-1 to TRBJ1-2, with 11 bases lining up with TRBD1. Germline lookup yields CDR1 SQVTM and CDR2 ANQGSEA. V shed 1 base, J shed 8 bases, and the junction held 9 bases outside the gene matches. This CDR3 region has 15 residues. The CDR3 nucleotides read TGCAGCGTTGAAGTGACGGGACAGGGGGTTGACGGCTACACCTTC. Translating it yields CSVEVTGQGVDGYTF.

J is TRBJ2-3 and V is TRBV5-1, with 7 bases identical to TRBD1. CDR1 SGHRS and CDR2 YFSETQ come from the germline V gene. The ends lost 2 bases at V and 5 bases at J; junction bases unmatched: 8. The CDR3 has 15 residues. The CDR3 nucleotides read TGCGCCAGCAGCTTCTTGCAGACAGGGCAAGATACGCAGTATTTT. Its protein is CASSFLQTGQDTQYF.

This clone has a handful of counts. The rearrangement links TRBV4-3 to TRBJ2-2; 11 bases match TRBD2. The CDR3 spans 16 residues. From germline, CDR1 is LGHNA and CDR2 YSLEER. J lost 5 bases, V lost 4 bases, and 6 bases had no gene match. The CDR3 spells CASSRPRLAGTGELFF. In DNA, the CDR3 is TGCGCCAGCAGCCGGCCGAGACTAGCGGGAACCGGGGAGCTGTTTTTT.